This T cell receptor beta chain was captured in a study of sequential checkpoint blockade in melanoma (dated by TCRdb to between 2019 and 2020). Regarding the research as a whole: In a 1:1 randomization, patients received either first-line nivolumab then ipilimumab (arm A) or ipilimumab then nivolumab (arm B). Maintenance nivolumab came after both trial sequences.

Reading the label with the study, this specimen's treatment or condition is: randomized to nivolumab then ipilimumab (arm A) or the reverse (arm B). Prior DNA-damaging chemotherapy had not been received by any trial patient. A FACS Aria II flow cytometer was used to sort live CD3+CD8+ cells that were negative for CD19 and CD56 from thawed PBMCs. Samples were obtained from patients with melanoma enrolled in CheckMate 064, a randomized, open-label phase II trial of sequential checkpoint blockade. Peripheral blood mononuclear cells were collected by leukapheresis, purified using Ficoll-Paque, and frozen in human serum containing roughly 10% DMSO. Immediately after sorting, the purity of sorted blood CD3+CD8+ cells was verified to be >95%, after which DNA was extracted. The paper as a whole reports these results and caveats: The model for predicting response that combines TCR metrics with mutation burden needs to be validated in larger, independent patient cohorts.

With respect to this clone: It lacks a known antigen. Per-base qualities were not stored, and no clone one base away is much larger.

The CDR3 has 16 amino acids, counting the end cysteine and phenylalanine. The kept DNA is CDR3 alone, 48 bases in frame from the first base. The germline V gene yields MNHNS for CDR1 and SASEGT for CDR2. Deletion took 2 bases off V and 4 bases off J, with a span of 15 bases between the germline ends. The immunoSEQ Assay was used to immunosequence TCRbeta CDR3 regions from genomic DNA. Prior to high-throughput sequencing, genomic DNA was amplified by bias-controlled multiplex PCR. As for the authors' bioinformatics: To quantify the absolute abundance of each unique TCRbeta CDR3 region, the sequences were collapsed and filtered. Clonality, defined as 1 minus Pielou's evenness, was calculated using productive rearrangements only. A previously published method was used to identify clones whose frequencies were significantly greater in on-treatment samples than in baseline samples. Not all clones reach the TCRdb copy of this immuneACCESS table, which keeps in-frame sequences only. Checked studies attribute under half of the gap to unresolved V genes and leave the rest unexplained. The DNA gave D and trimming, while V, J and clone size come from that table. The sample profile shows 35,000 to 45,000 clones; 88% of them were found once. The leading ten clones occupy around 12% of the sample.

The chain uses TRBV6-1 and TRBJ2-1; a tentative D match to TRBD1 spans 7 bases. Specimen: CD8+ T cells sorted from blood (inferred from file names), collected from a patient given nivolumab and ipilimumab in sequence. The clonotype comes from a human donor with melanoma. The nucleotide sequence reads TGTGCCAGCAGTGAAACCGACAGGGAGGTTTACAATGAGCAGTTCTTC. Its product reads: CASSETDREVYNEQFF.